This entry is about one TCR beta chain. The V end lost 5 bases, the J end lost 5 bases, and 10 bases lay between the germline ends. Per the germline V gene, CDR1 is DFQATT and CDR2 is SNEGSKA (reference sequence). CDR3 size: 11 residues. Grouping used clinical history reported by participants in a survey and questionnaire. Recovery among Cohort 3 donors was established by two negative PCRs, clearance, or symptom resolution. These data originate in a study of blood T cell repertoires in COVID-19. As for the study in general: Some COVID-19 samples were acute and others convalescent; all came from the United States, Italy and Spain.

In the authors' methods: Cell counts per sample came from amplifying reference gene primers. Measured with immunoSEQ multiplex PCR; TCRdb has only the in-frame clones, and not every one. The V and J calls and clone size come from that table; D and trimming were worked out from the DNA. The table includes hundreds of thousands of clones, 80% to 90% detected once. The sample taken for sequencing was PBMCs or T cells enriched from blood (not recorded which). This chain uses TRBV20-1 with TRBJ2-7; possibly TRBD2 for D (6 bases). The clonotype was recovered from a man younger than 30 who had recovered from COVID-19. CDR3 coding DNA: TGCAGTGCTGGGCCGGGGGACGAGCAGTACTTC. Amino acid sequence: CSAGPGDEQYF.